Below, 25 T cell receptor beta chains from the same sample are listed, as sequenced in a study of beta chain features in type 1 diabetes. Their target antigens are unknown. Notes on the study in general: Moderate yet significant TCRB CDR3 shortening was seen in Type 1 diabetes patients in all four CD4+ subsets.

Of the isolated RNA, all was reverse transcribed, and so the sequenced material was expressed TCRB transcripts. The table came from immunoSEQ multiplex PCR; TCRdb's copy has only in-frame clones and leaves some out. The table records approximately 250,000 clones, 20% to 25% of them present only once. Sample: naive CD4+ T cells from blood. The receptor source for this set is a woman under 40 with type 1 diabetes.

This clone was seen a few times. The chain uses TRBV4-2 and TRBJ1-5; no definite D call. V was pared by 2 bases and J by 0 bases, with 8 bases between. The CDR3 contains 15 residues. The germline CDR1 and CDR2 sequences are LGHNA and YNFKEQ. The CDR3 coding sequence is TGTGCCAGCAGCCAACAAACAGCTAGCAATCAGCCCCAGCATTTT. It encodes CASSQQTASNQPQHF.

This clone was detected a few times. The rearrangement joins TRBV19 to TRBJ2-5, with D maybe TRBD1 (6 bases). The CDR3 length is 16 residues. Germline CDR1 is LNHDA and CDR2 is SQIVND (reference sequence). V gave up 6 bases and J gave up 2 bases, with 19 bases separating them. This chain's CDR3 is CASRITTGLGQETQYF. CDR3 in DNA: TGTGCCAGTAGGATTACAACAGGGCTGGGGCAAGAGACCCAGTACTTC.

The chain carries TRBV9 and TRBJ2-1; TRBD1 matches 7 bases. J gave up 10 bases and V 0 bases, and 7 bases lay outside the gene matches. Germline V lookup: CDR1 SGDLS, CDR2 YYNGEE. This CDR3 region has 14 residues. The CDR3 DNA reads TGTGCCAGCAGCGTAGGGTGGACAGGCGGGGAGCAGTTCTTC. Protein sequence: CASSVGWTGGEQFF.

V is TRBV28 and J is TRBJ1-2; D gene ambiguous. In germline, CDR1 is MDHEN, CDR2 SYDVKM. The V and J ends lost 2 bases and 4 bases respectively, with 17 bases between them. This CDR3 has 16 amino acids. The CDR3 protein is CASSLGGAANLYGYTF. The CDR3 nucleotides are TGTGCCAGCAGTTTAGGAGGCGCAGCCAACCTCTATGGCTACACCTTC.

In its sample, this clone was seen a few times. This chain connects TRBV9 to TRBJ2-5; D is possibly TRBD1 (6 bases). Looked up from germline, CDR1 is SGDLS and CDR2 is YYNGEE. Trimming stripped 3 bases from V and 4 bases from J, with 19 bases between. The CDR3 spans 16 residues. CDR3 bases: TGTGCCAGCAGCGGGGGGCTAGGCGAGTCGCGAGAGACCCAGTACTTC. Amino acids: CASSGGLGESRETQYF.

The CDR3 sequence: CAWSGQGNYGYTF. In nucleotides, the CDR3 is TGTGCCTGGAGTGGACAGGGGAACTATGGCTACACCTTC. This sequence joins TRBV30 and TRBJ1-2; 8 bases align to TRBD1. This CDR3 spans 13 amino acids. Per the germline V gene, CDR1 is GTSNPN and CDR2 is SVGIG (reference sequence). V trimming: 1 base; J trimming: 2 bases; junction bases outside the gene matches: 0.

CDR3: CASSALGQGYGYTF. DNA for the CDR3: TGTGCCAGCAGCGCGCTAGGGCAGGGCTATGGCTACACCTTC. The chain links TRBV2 to TRBJ1-2, with D possibly matching TRBD1 (5 bases). Per germline, CDR1 SNHLY and CDR2 FYNNEI. V was clipped by 6 bases and J by 4 bases, with 15 bases between them. This CDR3 is built from 14 residues.

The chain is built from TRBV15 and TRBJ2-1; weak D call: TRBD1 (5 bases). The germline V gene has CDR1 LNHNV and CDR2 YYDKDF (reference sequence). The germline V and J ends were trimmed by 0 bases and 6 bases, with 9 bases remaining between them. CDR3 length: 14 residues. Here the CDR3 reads CATSRDQRGNEQFF. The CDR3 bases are TGTGCCACCAGCAGAGATCAAAGGGGCAATGAGCAGTTCTTC. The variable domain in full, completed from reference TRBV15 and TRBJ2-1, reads DAMVIQNPRYQVTQFGKPVTLSCSQTLNHNVMYWYQQKSSQAPKLLFHYYDKDFNNEADTPDNFQSRRPNTSFCFLDIRSPGLGDTAMYLCATSRDQRGNEQFFGPGTRLTVL.

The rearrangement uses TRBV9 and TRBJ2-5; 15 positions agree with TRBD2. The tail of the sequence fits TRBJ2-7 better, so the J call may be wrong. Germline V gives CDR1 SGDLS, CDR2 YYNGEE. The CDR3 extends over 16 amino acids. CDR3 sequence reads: CASSVDGLAGGYEQYF. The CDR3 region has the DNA TGTGCCAGCAGCGTAGATGGACTAGCGGGAGGGTACGAGCAGTACTTC.

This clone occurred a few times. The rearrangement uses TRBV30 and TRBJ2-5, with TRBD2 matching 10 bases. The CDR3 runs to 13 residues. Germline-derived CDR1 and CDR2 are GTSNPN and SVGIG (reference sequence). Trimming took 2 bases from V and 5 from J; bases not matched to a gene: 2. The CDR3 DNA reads TGTGCCTGGAGTATTAGCGGGAGGGAGACCCAGTACTTC. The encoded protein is CAWSISGRETQYF.

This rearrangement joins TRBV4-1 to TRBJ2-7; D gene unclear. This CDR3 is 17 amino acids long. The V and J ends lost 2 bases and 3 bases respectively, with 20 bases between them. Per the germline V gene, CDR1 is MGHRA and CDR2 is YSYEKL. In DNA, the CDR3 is TGCGCCAGCAGCCAACGAAGCGCCTTAGGTCTGGTCTACGAGCAGTACTTC. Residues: CASSQRSALGLVYEQYF.

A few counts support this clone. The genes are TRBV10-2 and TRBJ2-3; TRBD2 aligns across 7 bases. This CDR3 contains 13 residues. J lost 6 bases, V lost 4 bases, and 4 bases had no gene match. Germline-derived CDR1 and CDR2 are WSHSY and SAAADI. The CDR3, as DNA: TGCGCCAGCAGTGCGGGGGGACGGGATACGCAGTATTTT. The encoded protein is CASSAGGRDTQYF.

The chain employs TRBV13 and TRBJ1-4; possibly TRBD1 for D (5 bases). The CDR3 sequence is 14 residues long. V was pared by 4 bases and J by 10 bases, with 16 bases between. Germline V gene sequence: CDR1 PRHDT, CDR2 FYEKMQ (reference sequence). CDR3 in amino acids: CASSSGRARGKLFF. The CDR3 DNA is TGTGCCAGCAGCTCAGGCAGGGCCAGAGGAAAACTGTTTTTT. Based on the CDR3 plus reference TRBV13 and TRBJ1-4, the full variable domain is AAGVIQSPRHLIKEKRETATLKCYPIPRHDTVYWYQQGPGQDPQFLISFYEKMQSDKGSIPDRFSAQQFSDYHSELNMSSLELGDSALYFCASSSGRARGKLFFGSGTQLSVL.

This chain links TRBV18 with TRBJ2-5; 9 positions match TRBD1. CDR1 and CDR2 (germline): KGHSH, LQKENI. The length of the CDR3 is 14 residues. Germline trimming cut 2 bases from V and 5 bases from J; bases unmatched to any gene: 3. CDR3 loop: CASSPRTGEETQYF. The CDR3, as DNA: TGTGCCAGCTCACCAAGGACAGGGGAGGAGACCCAGTACTTC.

The DNA of the CDR3 is TGTGCCAGCAGTGATCCTAGCGGGAGTCCCATTCAGTACTTC. The encoded protein is CASSDPSGSPIQYF. The chain is built from TRBV2 and TRBJ2-4, with 10 bases matching TRBD2. V gave up 3 bases and J gave up 9 bases; unmatched junction bases: 5. Germline CDR1 and CDR2: SNHLY and FYNNEI. The CDR3 runs to 14 residues.

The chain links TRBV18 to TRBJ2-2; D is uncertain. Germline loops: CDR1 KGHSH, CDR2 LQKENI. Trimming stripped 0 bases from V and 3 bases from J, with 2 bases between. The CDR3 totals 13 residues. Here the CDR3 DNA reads TGTGCCAGCTCACCACCCGACACCGGGGAGCTGTTTTTT. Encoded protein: CASSPPDTGELFF.

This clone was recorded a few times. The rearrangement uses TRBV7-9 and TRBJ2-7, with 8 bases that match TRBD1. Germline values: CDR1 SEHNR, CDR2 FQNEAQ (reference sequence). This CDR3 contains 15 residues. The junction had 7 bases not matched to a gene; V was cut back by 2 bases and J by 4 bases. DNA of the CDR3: TGTGCCAGCAGCTTAAGTGCAGGGGGCGCATACGAGCAGTACTTC. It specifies CASSLSAGGAYEQYF.

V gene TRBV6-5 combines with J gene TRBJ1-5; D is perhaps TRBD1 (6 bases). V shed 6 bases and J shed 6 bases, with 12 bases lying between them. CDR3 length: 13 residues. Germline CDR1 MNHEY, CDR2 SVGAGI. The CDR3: CASRQGQGQPQHF. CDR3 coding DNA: TGTGCCAGCAGGCAGGGGCAAGGTCAGCCCCAGCATTTT.

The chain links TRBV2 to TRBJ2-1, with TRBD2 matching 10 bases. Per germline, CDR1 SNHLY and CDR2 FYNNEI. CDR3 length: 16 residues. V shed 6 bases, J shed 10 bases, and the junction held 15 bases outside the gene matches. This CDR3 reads CASSVGGAGGTIEQFF. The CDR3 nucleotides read TGTGCCAGCAGCGTAGGGGGAGCGGGAGGGACAATAGAGCAGTTCTTC.

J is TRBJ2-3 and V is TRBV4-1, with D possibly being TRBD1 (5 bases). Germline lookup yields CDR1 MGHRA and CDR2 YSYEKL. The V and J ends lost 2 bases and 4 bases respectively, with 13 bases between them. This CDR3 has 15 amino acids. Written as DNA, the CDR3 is TGCGCCAGCAGCCAACCCGGCAGGGCCCCAGATACGCAGTATTTT. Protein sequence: CASSQPGRAPDTQYF.

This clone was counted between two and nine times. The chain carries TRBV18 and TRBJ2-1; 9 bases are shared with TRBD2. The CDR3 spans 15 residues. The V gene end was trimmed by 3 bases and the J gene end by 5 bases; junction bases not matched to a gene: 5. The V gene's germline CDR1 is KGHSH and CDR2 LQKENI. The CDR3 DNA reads TGTGCCAGCTCACCTCAACTAGCGGGTGACAATGAGCAGTTCTTC. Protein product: CASSPQLAGDNEQFF.

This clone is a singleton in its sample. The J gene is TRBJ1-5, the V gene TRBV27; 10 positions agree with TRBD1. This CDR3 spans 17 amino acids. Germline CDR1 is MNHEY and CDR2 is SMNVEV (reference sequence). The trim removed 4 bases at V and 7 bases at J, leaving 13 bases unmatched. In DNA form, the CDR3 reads TGTGCCAGCAGTTCATATTCCGGGACAGGGGTTGGGCAGCCCCAGCATTTT. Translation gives CASSSYSGTGVGQPQHF.

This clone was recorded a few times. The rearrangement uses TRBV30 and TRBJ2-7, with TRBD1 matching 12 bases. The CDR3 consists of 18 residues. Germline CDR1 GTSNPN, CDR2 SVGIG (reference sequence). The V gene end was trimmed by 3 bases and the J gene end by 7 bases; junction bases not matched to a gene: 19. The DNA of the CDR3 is TGTGCCTGGAGCACATTCCGGGACAGGGGGCCCGGTGCTGGGGAGCAGTACTTC. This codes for CAWSTFRDRGPGAGEQYF.

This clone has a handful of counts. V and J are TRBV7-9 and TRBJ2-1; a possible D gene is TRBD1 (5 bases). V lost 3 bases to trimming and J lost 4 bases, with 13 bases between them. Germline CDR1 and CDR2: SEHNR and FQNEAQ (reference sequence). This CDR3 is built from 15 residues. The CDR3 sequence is CASSFIRGPYNEQFF. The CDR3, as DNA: TGTGCCAGCAGCTTCATTAGGGGTCCTTACAATGAGCAGTTCTTC.

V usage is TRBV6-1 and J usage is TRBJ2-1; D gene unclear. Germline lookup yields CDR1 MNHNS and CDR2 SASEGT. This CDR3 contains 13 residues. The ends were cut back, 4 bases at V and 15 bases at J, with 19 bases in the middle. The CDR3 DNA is TGTGCCAGCAGTGCCACACGACTCAATGGCAGGTTCTTC. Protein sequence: CASSATRLNGRFF.